Presented here are 2 T cell receptor beta chains from one specimen sequenced in a study of metastatic and nonmetastatic thyroid tumors. Nobody among the patients had been given any treatment before thyroid surgery. Through MiXCR, TCRdb re-clonotyped the PCR reads. The sample holds about 6,000 clones; more than 15% are singletons and the top ten take around 10%. Sequencing used tumor tissue. The receptor source for this set is a male donor with papillary thyroid cancer or a benign thyroid nodule (not recorded which). Some clones in this sample may be carry-over from other donors' samples.

In its sample, this clone is medium-sized. The rearrangement links TRBV10-3 to TRBJ1-5, with D maybe TRBD1 (5 bases). Germline V CDR1 and CDR2: ENHRY, SYGVKD. The CDR3 loop spans 13 amino acids. V was cut by 7 bases and J by 5 bases, with 12 bases left in between. The CDR3 DNA reads as TGTGCCATCAATACAGGACTTGATCAGCCCCAGCATTTT. Translated: CAINTGLDQPQHF.

This clone is deemed medium-sized. This chain uses TRBV28 with TRBJ1-5; no reliable D call. Trimming removed 1 base from V and 0 bases from J, with 13 bases in between. The CDR3 contains 17 residues. From germline, CDR1 is MDHEN and CDR2 SYDVKM. The CDR3: CASSLYEGLGSNQPQHF. As DNA, the CDR3 is TGTGCCAGCAGTTTATATGAGGGCTTGGGTAGCAATCAGCCCCAGCATTTT.